This record covers a single TCR beta chain. The target of this receptor is not known. Nothing much larger sits one base from this clone, and base qualities are not available. A patient counted as having stable Graves' hyperthyroidism if no progression to ophthalmopathy occurred over 18 months of follow-up. Hyperthyroidism patients were newly diagnosed, had a disease duration of under 2 months, and were aged 18 to 65 years. Patients with uncontrolled infections, other autoimmune diseases, pregnancy or lactation were excluded. Diagnoses relied on clinical symptoms, serum thyroxine and TRAb, thyroid ultrasound and orbital computed tomography. PBMCs were separated from approximately 9.9 ml of fresh peripheral blood using Ficoll-Paque density gradient centrifugation. Trizol reagent was used to extract total RNA, and RNA quality was then checked on an Agilent 2100 Bioanalyzer. The sample belongs to a study of T cells in Graves' hyperthyroidism and ophthalmopathy (dated by TCRdb to between 2018 and 2021). For the study in its entirety: Peripheral blood was collected at initial diagnosis, before any treatment. TCR V-J signatures able to tell the groups apart were searched for in a discovery cohort of 90 to 100 patients, of whom 43 had Graves' ophthalmopathy and about 60 had stable Graves' hyperthyroidism. Whether ophthalmopathy could be predicted prospectively was tested in an independent validation cohort made up of some 20 hyperthyroidism patients plus 17 patients who later progressed to ophthalmopathy. The roughly 100 discovery patients were randomly divided into training and test sets at a 7:3 ratio. Thyroid tissue and blood T-cell repertoires from several Graves' hyperthyroidism patients were also compared in the study. Once sampling was done, hyperthyroidism patients were given methimazole at a starting dose of 30 mg daily, whereas ophthalmopathy patients were given high-dose intravenous methylprednisolone. According to the paper, TCR Vbeta CDR3 sequencing was carried out on approximately 140 peripheral blood samples, which came from 40 to 45 ophthalmopathy, around 75 hyperthyroidism and roughly 17 progressor patients. Study-wide findings and limitations: Most expanded thyroid clonotypes (frequency above 0.001) were also detected in blood, suggesting blood repertoires may reflect thyroid immune responses. In validation, the model predicted progression to ophthalmopathy with over 65% sensitivity and approximately 72% specificity, a median of 6.5 months before onset. A 13 V-J signature model separated ophthalmopathy from stable hyperthyroidism, with approximately 86% sensitivity and 81.08% specificity in cross-validation and 80%/75% in testing. No statistical method was used to fix the sample size in advance, and group allocation was not hidden from the investigators.

The TCR beta CDR3 regions were amplified from RNA transcripts. The TCR CDR3 was subjected to a first round of RT-PCR using the HTBI primer set and the Qiagen OneStep RT-PCR kit. Libraries were constructed in a second round of multiplex PCR, after which size selection and purification were performed. Libraries were sequenced paired-end with 100 bp reads on an Illumina HiSeq2000. Per the source publication's procedure: Raw data were processed with SOAPnuke, discarding reads with adapters, uncalled bases, mean Phred below 15, or no exact constant-primer or identifier match. COPE v1.2.5 was used to merge high-quality paired reads, and clonotypes were defined as unique nucleotide sequences. MiTCR v1.1 was used to align clonotypes to the IMGT TRBV, TRBD and TRBJ reference segments. Only V-J combinations with frequency above 0.0001, covering 99% to 99.2% of repertoires, were analysed. The TCS score was defined as the ratio of F50 (clonal expansion) to E x V (chaos), calculated using BLOSUM62-based TCRdist between CDR3 peptides within each V-J. Welch's t-statistics and random forest reduced just over 500 V-J features to around 14, which were used in a naive Bayes classifier (R e1071). Thyroid-blood repertoire similarity was quantified with the Morisita-Horn index. In-frame beta chains were kept once TCRdb had trimmed the public reads at Q25 with fastp and called clones with MiXCR. Entries are consolidated by CDR3 protein sequence, retaining the most common genes and DNA. None of the V and J calls come from the authors' own analysis; TCRdb made them. This sample lists roughly 800,000 distinct CDR3 sequences; 38% were detected once. Of the sample, approximately 8.7% is held by the ten largest clones.

Germline trimming: 5 bases from V, 6 bases from J; junction bases outside gene matches: 3. The CDR3 covers 15 residues, taking in both the cysteine and the phenylalanine. The entry retains the CDR3 DNA only, 45 bases that are in frame from base 1. Looking up the germline V gene yields CDR1 SGHTA and CDR2 FQGNSA. This receptor was identified in a man aged 18 to 29 with Graves' hyperthyroidism. The V and J segments used are TRBV7-2 and TRBJ2-3; the central 15 bases match TRBD2. The sequenced sample consisted of blood. The sequence in DNA is TGTGCCAGCAGCCCCGGGACTAGCGGGGGGGATACGCAGTATTTT. Translated, this gives CASSPGTSGGDTQYF.